The TCR beta chain under discussion was sequenced for a study of blood T cell repertoires in COVID-19. Study-level information: The United States, Italy and Spain supplied acute and convalescent COVID-19 samples. T cells, B-cell-depleted T cells, or PBMCs supplied cDNA or gDNA.

There are 16 residues in the CDR3. The V gene's germline CDR1 is MNHNY and CDR2 SVGAGI (reference sequence). Trimming at V came to 2 bases and at J to 8 bases, leaving 12 bases not matched to a gene. In the authors' methods: Reference gene primer amplification in the assay estimated nucleated cell counts. The repertoire was sequenced with immunoSEQ multiplex PCR; TCRdb's copy has only in-frame clones and lacks some. V and J calls and clone size are copied from that table; D and trimming were computed from the DNA. The sample has around 300,000 clones, more than 70% seen once. Sequencing was performed on peripheral blood. V is TRBV6-6 and J is TRBJ2-1; the match to TRBD2 covers 7 bases. The clonotype was recovered from a man aged 25 to 40 with active or convalescent COVID-19. CDR3 DNA sequence: TGTGCCAGCAGTTACATGCTGACAGCGGGGAACCATGAGCAGTTCTTC. The encoded protein is CASSYMLTAGNHEQFF.